These 3 T cell receptor beta chains originate from one sample sequenced in a study of blood T cell repertoires in COVID-19. Sequencing was performed with immunoSEQ multiplex PCR; in TCRdb, only in-frame clones are kept and a portion is missing. The table has 390,000 or so clones, about four fifths seen once. The specimen sequenced was PBMCs or T cells enriched from blood (not recorded which). Every receptor here comes from a woman in her forties or fifties who had recovered from COVID-19.

The chain uses TRBV2 and TRBJ1-3; D gene uncertain. Germline assignment: CDR1 SNHLY and CDR2 FYNNEI. V lost 5 bases, J lost 3 bases, and 11 bases lay in between. CDR3 length: 14 amino acids. CDR3 sequence reads: CASSPTEIGNTIYF. The CDR3 DNA is TGTGCCAGCAGTCCTACAGAGATTGGAAACACCATATATTTT.

The genes are TRBV28 and TRBJ2-2, with a tentative D call TRBD1 (5 bases). Trimming removed 5 bases at V and 7 bases at J, with 8 bases between. The germline V gene has CDR1 MDHEN and CDR2 SYDVKM. The CDR3 contains 12 residues. The CDR3 reads CASSRRGGELFF. CDR3 nucleotide sequence: TGTGCCAGCAGTCGTAGGGGCGGGGAGCTGTTTTTT. Combining the CDR3 with reference TRBV28 and TRBJ2-2 gives the whole variable domain DVKVTQSSRYLVKRTGEKVFLECVQDMDHENMFWYRQDPGLGLRLIYFSYDVKMKEKGDIPEGYSVSREKKERFSLILESASTNQTSMYLCASSRRGGELFFGEGSRLTVL.

The chain combines TRBV5-6 with TRBJ2-7, with D tentatively TRBD2 (5 bases). V gave up 6 bases and J gave up 0 bases, with 16 bases separating them. Germline assignment: CDR1 SGHDT and CDR2 YYEEEE. This CDR3 comprises 15 residues. CDR3 DNA sequence: TGTGCCAGCAAAATCGACACGGGGAGCTCCTACGAGCAGTACTTC. This encodes CASKIDTGSSYEQYF. The variable domain in full, with the rest retrieved from reference TRBV5-6 and TRBJ2-7, is DAGVTQSPTHLIKTRGQQVTLRCSPKSGHDTVSWYQQALGQGPQFIFQYYEEEERQRGNFPDRFSGHQFPNYSSELNVNALLLGDSALYLCASKIDTGSSYEQYFGPGTRLTVT.